Listed below are T cell receptor beta chains from one sample, sequenced in a study of molecular identifiers for immune sequencing clone quantification. TCRdb itself ran the PCR reads through MiXCR, one entry per CDR3 protein. The table includes approximately 670,000 distinct CDR3 sequences, just under 20% detected once. The sample taken for sequencing was naive CD8+ T cells from blood, with Jurkat cell RNA spiked in. Receptors originate from a human donor in good health. Some libraries in this study had Jurkat cell RNA spiked in. CDR3s include the opening cysteine and the closing phenylalanine or tryptophan. The D gene is left open where the match is weak. The size of a clone is reported for some rows only, either as once, few or many, or as a class for expanded clones.

size: many; D: -; J: TRBJ2-2; V: TRBV7-3; CDR3: CASSPAGLPSANTGELFF; DNA: TGTGCCAGCAGCCCCGCGGGACTGCCCTCTGCGAACACCGGGGAGCTGTTTTTT
size: many; D: -; J: TRBJ2-5; V: TRBV19; CDR3: CASSPAEPEETQYF; DNA: TGTGCCAGTAGTCCTGCTGAGCCGGAAGAGACCCAGTACTTC
size: many; D: TRBD2; J: TRBJ2-7; V: TRBV6-6; CDR3: CASSGVVAGLRYEQYF; DNA: TGTGCCAGCAGTGGGGTGGTAGCGGGCCTCCGTTACGAGCAGTACTTC
size: many; D: -; J: TRBJ2-7; V: TRBV7-9; CDR3: CASRTETHEQYF; DNA: TGTGCCAGCAGGACAGAAACTCACGAGCAGTACTTC
size: many; D: TRBD2; J: TRBJ2-3; V: TRBV12-3/TRBV12-4; CDR3: CASSLGGRSPDTQYF; DNA: TGTGCCAGCAGTTTAGGCGGGAGGTCGCCAGATACGCAGTATTTT
size: many; D: -; J: TRBJ2-5; V: TRBV10-3; CDR3: CAIRADSVAVETQYF; DNA: TGTGCCATCAGGGCAGACTCAGTGGCGGTTGAGACCCAGTACTTC
size: few; D: -; J: TRBJ2-2; V: TRBV6-2/TRBV6-3; CDR3: CASSYSTDTDATGELFF; DNA: TGTGCCAGCAGTTACTCGACCGACACCGACGCTACCGGGGAGCTGTTTTTT
size: many; D: TRBD2; J: TRBJ2-5; V: TRBV25-1; CDR3: CASSEPRLAGQETQYF; DNA: TGTGCCAGCAGTGAACCCCGACTAGCGGGCCAAGAGACCCAGTACTTC
size: many; D: -; J: TRBJ2-7; V: TRBV20-1; CDR3: CSARVYSYEQYF; DNA: TGCAGTGCTAGAGTCTACTCCTACGAGCAGTACTTC
size: many; D: -; J: TRBJ1-1; V: TRBV7-8; CDR3: CASSLPPWVNGQLLNTEAFF; DNA: TGTGCCAGCAGCTTACCCCCCTGGGTGAACGGACAGCTCCTGAACACTGAAGCTTTCTTT
size: many; D: TRBD1; J: TRBJ2-3; V: TRBV12-3/TRBV12-4; CDR3: CASRDGTATIAF; DNA: TGTGCCAGCAGAGACGGGACAGCCACTATAGCCTTT
size: -; D: -; J: TRBJ1-1; V: TRBV6-5; CDR3: CASSYGSPSTEAFF; DNA: TGTGCCAGCAGTTACGGGAGTCCGAGCACTGAAGCTTTCTTT
size: -; D: -; J: TRBJ2-1; V: TRBV7-9; CDR3: CASSLPASNEQFF; DNA: TGTGCCAGCAGCTTACCTGCTTCAAATGAGCAGTTCTTC
size: few; D: -; J: TRBJ1-2; V: TRBV7-9; CDR3: CASSFQDVNTYGYTF; DNA: TGTGCCAGCAGCTTTCAGGACGTTAATACCTATGGCTACACCTTC
size: many; D: -; J: TRBJ1-1; V: TRBV12-5; CDR3: CASGLPFRTDMNTEAFF; DNA: TGTGCTAGTGGTTTGCCCTTCCGGACAGATATGAACACTGAAGCTTTCTTT
size: many; D: TRBD2; J: TRBJ2-3; V: TRBV30; CDR3: CAWSFSSGGGDTQYF; DNA: TGTGCCTGGAGTTTTTCTAGCGGGGGAGGTGATACGCAGTATTTT
size: many; D: TRBD1; J: TRBJ2-7; V: TRBV7-9; CDR3: CASSPPGTAYEQYF; DNA: TGTGCCAGCAGCCCACCCGGGACAGCCTACGAGCAGTACTTC
size: -; D: -; J: TRBJ2-3; V: TRBV12-2; CDR3: CASRFRRLAGDTDTQYF; DNA: TGTGCAAGTCGCTTTAGGAGACTAGCGGGGGACACAGATACGCAGTATTTT
size: many; D: -; J: TRBJ1-1; V: TRBV19; CDR3: CASSRSLNRGAFNTEAFF; DNA: TGTGCCAGTAGTAGAAGTTTAAACAGAGGGGCTTTCAACACTGAAGCTTTCTTT
size: many; D: -; J: TRBJ2-4; V: TRBV2; CDR3: CASSENQLAKNIQYF; DNA: TGTGCCAGCAGTGAAAATCAGCTAGCCAAAAACATTCAGTACTTC
size: -; D: -; J: TRBJ2-5; V: TRBV7-8; CDR3: CASSLREAQYF; DNA: TGTGCCAGCAGCTTGAGAGAGGCCCAGTACTTC
size: -; D: -; J: TRBJ1-5; V: TRBV6-1; CDR3: CASSEFGGQPQHF; DNA: TGTGCCAGCAGTGAATTCGGGGGACAGCCCCAGCATTTT
size: few; D: -; J: TRBJ2-1; V: TRBV29-1; CDR3: CSVNRQDGYNEQFF; DNA: TGCAGTGTAAACCGACAGGACGGCTACAATGAGCAGTTCTTC
size: many; D: -; J: TRBJ2-7; V: TRBV29-1; CDR3: CSVEGAGDISYEQYF; DNA: TGCAGCGTTGAAGGAGCAGGCGACATCTCCTACGAGCAGTACTTC
size: many; D: TRBD2; J: TRBJ2-5; V: TRBV7-9; CDR3: CASSLVGLAETQETQYF; DNA: TGTGCCAGCAGCTTAGTGGGACTAGCGGAAACACAAGAGACCCAGTACTTC
size: many; D: -; J: TRBJ2-3; V: TRBV30; CDR3: CAWSVLPDTQYF; DNA: TGTGCCTGGAGTGTACTCCCAGATACGCAGTATTTT
size: many; D: TRBD2; J: TRBJ2-5; V: TRBV6-5; CDR3: CASSYSMVLAGGPETQYF; DNA: TGTGCCAGCAGTTACTCGATGGTGCTAGCGGGAGGGCCTGAGACCCAGTACTTC
size: many; D: TRBD1; J: TRBJ1-1; V: TRBV11-2; CDR3: CASSLGAGGLLAEAFF; DNA: TGTGCCAGCAGCTTAGGGGCAGGGGGCTTGCTTGCTGAAGCTTTCTTT
size: many; D: TRBD1; J: TRBJ2-5; V: TRBV9; CDR3: CASSGTGLGETQYF; DNA: TGTGCCAGCAGCGGGACAGGCCTGGGGGAGACCCAGTACTTC
size: many; D: -; J: TRBJ2-5; V: TRBV6-1; CDR3: CASTLTELYQETQYF; DNA: TGTGCCAGCACTCTGACAGAGCTGTACCAAGAGACCCAGTACTTC
size: many; D: -; J: TRBJ2-1; V: TRBV7-2; CDR3: CASSLGLAVDNEQFF; DNA: TGTGCCAGCAGCTTGGGGCTAGCCGTCGACAATGAGCAGTTCTTC
size: many; D: -; J: TRBJ2-2; V: TRBV30; CDR3: CAWQYGTTNTGELFF; DNA: TGTGCCTGGCAATACGGGACGACGAACACCGGGGAGCTGTTTTTT
size: many; D: -; J: TRBJ1-5; V: TRBV5-1; CDR3: CASSLGDPYSNQPQHF; DNA: TGCGCCAGCAGCTTGGGGGACCCATATAGCAATCAGCCCCAGCATTTT
size: many; D: -; J: TRBJ2-1; V: TRBV4-1; CDR3: CASSQVDEQFF; DNA: TGCGCCAGCAGCCAAGTCGATGAGCAGTTCTTC
size: many; D: -; J: TRBJ2-7; V: TRBV5-1; CDR3: CASSSTLEPYEQYF; DNA: TGCGCCAGCAGCTCAACGCTAGAGCCCTACGAGCAGTACTTC
size: few; D: TRBD2; J: TRBJ2-7; V: TRBV7-9; CDR3: CASSLEFSGGDEQYF; DNA: TGTGCCAGCAGCTTAGAGTTTAGCGGGGGAGATGAGCAGTACTTC
size: -; D: TRBD1; J: TRBJ2-5; V: TRBV12-3/TRBV12-4; CDR3: CASNQDRSQETQYF; DNA: TGTGCCAGCAACCAGGACAGGAGCCAAGAGACCCAGTACTTC
size: few; D: TRBD1; J: TRBJ2-1; V: TRBV4-3; CDR3: CASSLGQGYEQFF; DNA: TGCGCCAGCAGCCTGGGACAGGGGTATGAGCAGTTCTTC
size: -; D: -; J: TRBJ2-7; V: TRBV7-9; CDR3: CASSMAGDEQYF; DNA: TGTGCCAGCAGCATGGCAGGGGACGAGCAGTACTTC
size: -; D: TRBD1; J: TRBJ2-3; V: TRBV11-3; CDR3: CASSLGPSGQGREDTQYF; DNA: TGTGCCAGCAGCTTAGGACCCTCGGGACAGGGAAGAGAAGATACGCAGTATTTT
size: many; D: TRBD2; J: TRBJ2-5; V: TRBV11-2; CDR3: CASSPGTTYQETQYF; DNA: TGTGCCAGCAGCCCAGGGACTACCTATCAAGAGACCCAGTACTTC